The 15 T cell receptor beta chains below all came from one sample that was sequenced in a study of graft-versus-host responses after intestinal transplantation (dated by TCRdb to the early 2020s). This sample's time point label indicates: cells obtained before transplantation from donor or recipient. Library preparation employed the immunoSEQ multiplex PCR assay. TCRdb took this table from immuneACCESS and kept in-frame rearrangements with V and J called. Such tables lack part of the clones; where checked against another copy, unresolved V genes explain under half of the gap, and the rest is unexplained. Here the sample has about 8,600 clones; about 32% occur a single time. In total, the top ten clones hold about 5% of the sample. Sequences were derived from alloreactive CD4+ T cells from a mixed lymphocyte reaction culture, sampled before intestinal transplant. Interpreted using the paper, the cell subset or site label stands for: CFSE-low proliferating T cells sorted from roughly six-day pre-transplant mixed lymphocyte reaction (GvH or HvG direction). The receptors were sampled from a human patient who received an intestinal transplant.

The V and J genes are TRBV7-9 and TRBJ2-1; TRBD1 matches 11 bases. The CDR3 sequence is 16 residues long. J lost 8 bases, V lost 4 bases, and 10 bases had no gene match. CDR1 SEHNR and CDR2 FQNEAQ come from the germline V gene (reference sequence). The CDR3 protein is CASSSLRDRGIHEQFF. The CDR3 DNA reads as TGTGCCAGCAGCTCCCTCCGGGACAGGGGGATCCATGAGCAGTTCTTC.

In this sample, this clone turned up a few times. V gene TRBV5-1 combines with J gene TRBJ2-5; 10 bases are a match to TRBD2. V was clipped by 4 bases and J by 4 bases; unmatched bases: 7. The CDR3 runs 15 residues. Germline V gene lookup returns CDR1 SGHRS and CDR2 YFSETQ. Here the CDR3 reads CASSVLAGVGETQYF. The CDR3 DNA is TGCGCCAGCAGCGTGCTAGCGGGAGTCGGAGAGACCCAGTACTTC.

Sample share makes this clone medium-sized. CDR3 in amino acids: CAWSVGVVAFF. The CDR3 bases are TGTGCCTGGAGTGTCGGTGTTGTCGCTTTCTTT. The chain carries TRBV30 and TRBJ1-1; D is unclear. Per germline, CDR1 GTSNPN and CDR2 SVGIG (reference sequence). The CDR3 has 11 residues. The V and J ends lost 0 bases and 11 bases respectively, with 10 bases between them. Using reference TRBV30 and TRBJ1-1 for the parts outside the CDR3, the full variable domain is SQTIHQWPATLVQPVGSPLSLECTVEGTSNPNLYWYRQAAGRGLQLLFYSVGIGQISSEVPQNLSASRPQDRQFILSSKKLLLSDSGFYLCAWSVGVVAFFGQGTRLTVV.

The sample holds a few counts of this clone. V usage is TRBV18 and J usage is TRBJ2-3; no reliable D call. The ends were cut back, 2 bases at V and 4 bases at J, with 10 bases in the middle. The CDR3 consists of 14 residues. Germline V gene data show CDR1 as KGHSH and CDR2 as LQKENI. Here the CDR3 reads CASSPAVIPDTQYF. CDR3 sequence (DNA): TGTGCCAGCTCACCAGCGGTGATCCCAGATACGCAGTATTTT.

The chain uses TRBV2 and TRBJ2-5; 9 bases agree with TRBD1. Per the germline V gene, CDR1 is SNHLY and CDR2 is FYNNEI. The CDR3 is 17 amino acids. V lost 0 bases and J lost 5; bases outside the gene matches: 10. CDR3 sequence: CASSEARTGALRETQYF. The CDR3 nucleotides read TGTGCCAGCAGTGAAGCGAGGACAGGGGCCCTGAGGGAGACCCAGTACTTC.

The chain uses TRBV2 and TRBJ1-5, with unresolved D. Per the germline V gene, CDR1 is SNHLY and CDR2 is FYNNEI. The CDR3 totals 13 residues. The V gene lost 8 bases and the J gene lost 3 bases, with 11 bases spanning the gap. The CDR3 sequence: CASGRRDNQPQHF. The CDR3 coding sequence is TGTGCCAGCGGCCGGCGGGACAATCAGCCCCAGCATTTT.

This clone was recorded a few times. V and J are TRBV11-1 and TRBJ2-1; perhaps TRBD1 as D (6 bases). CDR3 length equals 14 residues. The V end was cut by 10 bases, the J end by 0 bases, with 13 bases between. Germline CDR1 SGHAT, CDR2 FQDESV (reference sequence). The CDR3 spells CATQGTSSYNEQFF. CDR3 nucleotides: TGTGCCACCCAGGGGACGAGCTCCTACAATGAGCAGTTCTTC.

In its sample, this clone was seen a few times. CDR3: CASSSKRGGGGGELFF. The CDR3 coding sequence is TGTGCCAGCAGTTCAAAGCGGGGGGGTGGCGGCGGGGAGCTGTTTTTT. This chain links TRBV6-6 with TRBJ2-2; 10 bases align to TRBD2. V was clipped by 4 bases and J by 7 bases; unmatched bases: 9. CDR3 size: 16 residues. Germline V CDR1 and CDR2: MNHNY, SVGAGI (reference sequence).

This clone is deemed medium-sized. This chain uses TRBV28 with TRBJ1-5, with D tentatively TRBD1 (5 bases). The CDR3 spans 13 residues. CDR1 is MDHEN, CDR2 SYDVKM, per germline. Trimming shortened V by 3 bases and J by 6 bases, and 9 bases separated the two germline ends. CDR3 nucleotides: TGTGCCAGCAGTTTTGGGGGGAGTCAGCCCCAGCATTTT. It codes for CASSFGGSQPQHF.

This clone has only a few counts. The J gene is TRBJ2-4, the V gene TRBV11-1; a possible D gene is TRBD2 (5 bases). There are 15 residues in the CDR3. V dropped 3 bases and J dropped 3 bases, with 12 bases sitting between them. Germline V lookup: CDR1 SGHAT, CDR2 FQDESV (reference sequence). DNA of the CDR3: TGTGCCAGCAGCTTCGGCGGGCACCGCAAAAACATTCAGTACTTC. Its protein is CASSFGGHRKNIQYF.

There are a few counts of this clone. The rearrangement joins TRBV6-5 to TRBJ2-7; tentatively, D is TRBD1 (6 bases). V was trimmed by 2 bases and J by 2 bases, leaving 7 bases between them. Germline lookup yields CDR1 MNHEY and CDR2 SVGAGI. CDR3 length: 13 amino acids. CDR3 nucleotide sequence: TGTGCCAGCAGTTACGGGACAACCTACGAGCAGTACTTC. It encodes CASSYGTTYEQYF.

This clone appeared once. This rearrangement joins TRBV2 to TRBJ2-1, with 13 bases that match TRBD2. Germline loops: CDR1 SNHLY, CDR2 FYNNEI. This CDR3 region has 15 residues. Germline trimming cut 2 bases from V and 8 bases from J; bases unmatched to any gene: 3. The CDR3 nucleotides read TGTGCCAGCAGTGAAAGGACTAGCGGGAGATATGAGCAGTTCTTC. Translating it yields CASSERTSGRYEQFF.

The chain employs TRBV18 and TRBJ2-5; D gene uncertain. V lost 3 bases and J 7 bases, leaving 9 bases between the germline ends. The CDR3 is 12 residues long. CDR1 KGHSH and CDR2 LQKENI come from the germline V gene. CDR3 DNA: TGTGCCAGCTCACCCCCCGAGATGACCCAGTACTTC. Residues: CASSPPEMTQYF. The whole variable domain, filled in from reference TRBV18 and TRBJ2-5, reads NAGVMQNPRHLVRRRGQEARLRCSPMKGHSHVYWYRQLPEEGLKFMVYLQKENIIDESGMPKERFSAEFPKEGPSILRIQQVVRGDSAAYFCASSPPEMTQYFGPGTRLLVL.

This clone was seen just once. As DNA, the CDR3 is TGCGCCAGCAGCGAAGCGCCCACGAGCTCTGGGGCCAACGTCCTGACTTTC. Amino acids: CASSEAPTSSGANVLTF. The chain is built from TRBV4-1 and TRBJ2-6; D is undetermined. With 5 bases removed from V and 0 bases from J, the gap between germline ends came to 14 bases. Looked up from germline, CDR1 is MGHRA and CDR2 is YSYEKL. The CDR3 is made up of 17 amino acids.

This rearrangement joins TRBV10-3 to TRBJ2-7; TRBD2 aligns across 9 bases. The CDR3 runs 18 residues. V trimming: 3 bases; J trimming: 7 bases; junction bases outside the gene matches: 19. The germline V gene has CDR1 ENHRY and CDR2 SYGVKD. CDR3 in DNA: TGTGCCATCAGTGACCCGAGAAGGTCCCCTAGCGGGGTTCAAGAGCAGTACTTC. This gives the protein CAISDPRRSPSGVQEQYF.